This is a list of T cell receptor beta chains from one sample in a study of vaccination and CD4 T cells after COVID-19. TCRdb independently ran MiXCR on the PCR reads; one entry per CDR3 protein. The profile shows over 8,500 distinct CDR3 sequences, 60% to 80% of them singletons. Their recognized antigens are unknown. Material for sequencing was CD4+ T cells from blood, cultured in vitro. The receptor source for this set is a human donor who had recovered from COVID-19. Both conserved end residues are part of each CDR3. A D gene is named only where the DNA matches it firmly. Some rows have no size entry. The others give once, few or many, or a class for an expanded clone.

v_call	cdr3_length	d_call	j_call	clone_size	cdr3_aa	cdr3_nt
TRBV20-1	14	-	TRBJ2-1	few	CSARGLMGINEQFF	TGCAGTGCCAGGGGACTAATGGGGATCAATGAGCAGTTCTTC
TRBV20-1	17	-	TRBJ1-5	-	CSARDLRAGTDHQPQHF	TGCAGTGCTAGAGATCTGAGGGCCGGGACGGATCATCAGCCCCAGCATTTT
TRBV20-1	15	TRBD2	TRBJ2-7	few	CSARVGLAGGYEQYF	TGCAGTGCTAGAGTCGGACTAGCGGGGGGGTACGAGCAGTACTTC
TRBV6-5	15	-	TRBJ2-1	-	CASSYSGSKVHEQFF	TGTGCCAGCAGTTACTCGGGTAGCAAGGTCCATGAGCAGTTCTTC
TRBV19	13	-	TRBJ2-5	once	CASSPVRGETQYF	TGTGCCAGTAGTCCTGTCCGGGGGGAGACCCAGTACTTC
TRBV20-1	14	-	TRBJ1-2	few	CSDNGPGTAYGYTF	TGCAGTGATAACGGTCCAGGGACGGCCTATGGCTACACCTTC
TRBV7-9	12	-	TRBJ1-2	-	CASSSDGGGYTF	TGTGCCAGCAGCTCGGACGGTGGGGGCTACACCTTC
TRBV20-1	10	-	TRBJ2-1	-	CSARLLGQFF	TGCAGTGCAAGACTACTAGGGCAGTTCTTC
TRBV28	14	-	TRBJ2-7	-	CASSLRALGSEQYF	TGTGCCAGCAGTCTCCGAGCCCTGGGGTCGGAGCAGTACTTC
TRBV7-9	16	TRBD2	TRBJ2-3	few	CASSLNSGGFTDTQYF	TGTGCCAGCAGCTTAAACAGCGGGGGGTTCACAGATACGCAGTATTTT
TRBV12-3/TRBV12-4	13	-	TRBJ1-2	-	CASSWNDRLGYTF	TGTGCCAGCAGTTGGAACGACAGGCTTGGCTACACCTTC
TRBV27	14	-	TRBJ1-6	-	CASRYTAGYSPLHF	TGTGCCAGCAGATACACGGCGGGGTATTCACCCCTCCACTTT
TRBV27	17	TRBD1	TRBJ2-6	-	CASSPGTGGRGANVLTF	TGTGCCAGCAGTCCGGGGACAGGAGGCAGGGGGGCCAACGTCCTGACTTTC
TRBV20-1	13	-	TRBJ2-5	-	CSARLLLQETQYF	TGCAGTGCGCGACTGTTACTCCAAGAGACCCAGTACTTC
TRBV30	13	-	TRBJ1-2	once	CAWTVKQGYGYTF	TGTGCCTGGACGGTCAAACAGGGCTATGGCTACACCTTC
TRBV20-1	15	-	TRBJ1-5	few	CSARPTGLDNQPQHF	TGCAGTGCTAGACCGACGGGACTGGACAATCAGCCCCAGCATTTT
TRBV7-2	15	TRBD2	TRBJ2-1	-	CASSPSSGRSNEQFF	TGTGCCAGCAGCCCCTCTAGCGGGAGGTCCAATGAGCAGTTCTTC
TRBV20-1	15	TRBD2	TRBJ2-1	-	CSASAGLAGRDEQFF	TGCAGTGCTAGCGCAGGACTAGCGGGAAGGGATGAGCAGTTCTTC
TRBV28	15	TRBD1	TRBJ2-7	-	CASSQRTGGSYEQYF	TGTGCCAGCAGTCAACGGACAGGGGGGAGCTACGAGCAGTACTTC
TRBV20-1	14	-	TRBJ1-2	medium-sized	CSARDRETFDGYTF	TGCAGTGCTAGAGATCGGGAGACCTTCGATGGCTACACCTTC
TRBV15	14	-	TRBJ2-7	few	CATRFPGKRYEQYF	TGTGCCACCCGATTCCCCGGGAAACGCTACGAGCAGTACTTC
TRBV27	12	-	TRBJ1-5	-	CASSLRGQPQHF	TGTGCCAGCAGTTTACGTGGGCAGCCCCAGCATTTT
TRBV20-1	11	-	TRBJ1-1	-	CSARVLPEAFF	TGCAGTGCTAGAGTCCTGCCCGAAGCTTTCTTT
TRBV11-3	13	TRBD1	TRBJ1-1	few	CASSLRQGSEAFF	TGTGCCAGCAGCTTAAGACAGGGCAGTGAAGCTTTCTTT
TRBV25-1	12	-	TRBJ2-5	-	CASSAGYGTQYF	TGTGCCAGCAGTGCAGGGTACGGGACCCAGTACTTC
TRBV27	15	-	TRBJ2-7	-	CASSLNWLNSYEQYF	TGTGCCAGCAGTTTAAACTGGTTGAACTCCTACGAGCAGTACTTC
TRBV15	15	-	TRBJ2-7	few	CATSRDLNRVHEQYF	TGTGCCACCAGCAGAGATCTTAACAGGGTTCACGAGCAGTACTTC
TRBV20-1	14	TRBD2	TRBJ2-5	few	CSAISGRAVETQYF	TGCAGTGCGATTAGCGGGAGGGCCGTCGAGACCCAGTACTTC
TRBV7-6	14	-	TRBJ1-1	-	CASSLRAGDTEAFF	TGTGCCAGCAGCCTAAGAGCAGGGGACACTGAAGCTTTCTTT